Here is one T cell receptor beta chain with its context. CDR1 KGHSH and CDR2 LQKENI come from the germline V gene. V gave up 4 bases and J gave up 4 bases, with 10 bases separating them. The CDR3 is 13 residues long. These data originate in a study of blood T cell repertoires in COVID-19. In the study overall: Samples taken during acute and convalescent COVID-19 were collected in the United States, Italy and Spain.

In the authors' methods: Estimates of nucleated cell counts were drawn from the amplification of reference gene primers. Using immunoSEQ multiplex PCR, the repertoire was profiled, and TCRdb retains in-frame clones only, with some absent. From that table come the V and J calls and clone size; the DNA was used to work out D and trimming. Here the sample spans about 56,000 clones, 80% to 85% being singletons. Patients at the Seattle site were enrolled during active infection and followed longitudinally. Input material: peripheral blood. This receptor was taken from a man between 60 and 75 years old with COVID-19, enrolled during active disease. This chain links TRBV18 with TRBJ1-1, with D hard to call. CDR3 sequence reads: CASSQEGSTEAFF. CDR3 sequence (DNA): TGTGCCAGCTCACAGGAGGGAAGCACTGAAGCTTTCTTT.